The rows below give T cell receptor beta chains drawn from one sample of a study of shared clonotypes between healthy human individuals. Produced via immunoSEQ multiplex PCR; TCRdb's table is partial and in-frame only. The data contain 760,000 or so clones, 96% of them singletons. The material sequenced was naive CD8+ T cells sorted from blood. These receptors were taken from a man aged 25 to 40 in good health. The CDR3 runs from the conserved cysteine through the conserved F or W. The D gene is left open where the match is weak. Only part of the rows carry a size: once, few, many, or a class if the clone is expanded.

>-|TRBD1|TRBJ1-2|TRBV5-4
TGTGCCAGCAGCCAGCGGGGACAGGGGAGCAGCTATGGCTACACCTTC
CASSQRGQGSSYGYTF
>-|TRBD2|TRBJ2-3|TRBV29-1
TGCAGCGTTGAACTAGCGGGAGGGAACACAGATACGCAGTATTTT
CSVELAGGNTDTQYF
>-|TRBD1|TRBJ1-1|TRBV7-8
TGTGCCAGCAGCCAGTACAGGGGGAACACTGAAGCTTTCTTT
CASSQYRGNTEAFF
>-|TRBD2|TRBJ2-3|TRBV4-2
TGTGCCAGCAGCCTATCTAGCGGAAGCACAGATACGCAGTATTTT
CASSLSSGSTDTQYF
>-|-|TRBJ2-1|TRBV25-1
TGTGCCAGCAGTGAATGGGGGACCATCAATGAGCAGTTCTTC
CASSEWGTINEQFF
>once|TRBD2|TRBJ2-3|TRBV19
TGTGCCAGTAGTTATTTCCTAGCGGGACTAGATACGCAGTATTTT
CASSYFLAGLDTQYF
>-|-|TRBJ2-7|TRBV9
TGTGCCAGCAGCGTAGGTCCCAGGGACTACGAGCAGTACTTC
CASSVGPRDYEQYF
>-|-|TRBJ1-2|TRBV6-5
TGTGCCAGCAGTTACTCGAATAGGTTGGTGGCCTATGGCTACACCTTC
CASSYSNRLVAYGYTF
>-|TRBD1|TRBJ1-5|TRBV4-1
TGCGCCAGCAGCCCTGACAGGGCCCTCTATCAGCCCCAGCATTTT
CASSPDRALYQPQHF
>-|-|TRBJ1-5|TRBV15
TGTGCCACCAGCAGAGGAGGAGACGGGCAGCCCCAGCATTTT
CATSRGGDGQPQHF
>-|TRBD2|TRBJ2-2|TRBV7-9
TGTGCCAGCAGCGGGGCGGGTAAAGCGGGGATTGCCGGGGAGCTGTTTTTT
CASSGAGKAGIAGELFF
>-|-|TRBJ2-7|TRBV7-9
TGTGCCAGCAGCTTAAGCGGCTACGAGCAGTACTTC
CASSLSGYEQYF
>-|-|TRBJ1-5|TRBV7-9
TGTGCCAGCAGCTTAGGCCAGGGGCGGATCGGCCAGCATTTT
CASSLGQGRIGQHF
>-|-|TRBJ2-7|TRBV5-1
TGCGCCAGCAGCTTCGGGGGGACAGGAAATTACGAGCAGTACTTC
CASSFGGTGNYEQYF
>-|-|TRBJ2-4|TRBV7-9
TGTGCCAGCAGCGCCCTCGACGGCAAAAACATTCAGTACTTC
CASSALDGKNIQYF
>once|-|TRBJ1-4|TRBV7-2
TGTGCCAGCAGCTTACTAATGGGACTGGGCGAAAAACTGTTTTTT
CASSLLMGLGEKLFF
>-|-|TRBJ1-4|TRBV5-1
TGCGCCAGCAGCTTCCGGGGTGTTAATGAAAAACTGTTTTTT
CASSFRGVNEKLFF
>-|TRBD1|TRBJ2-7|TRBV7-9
TGTGCCAGCAGCTTAGGCAGGGGGATCAACGAGCAGTACTTC
CASSLGRGINEQYF
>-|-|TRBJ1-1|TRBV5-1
TGCGCCAGCACCTCTTGGGGCCAGGGAGGGAACACTGAAGCTTTCTTT
CASTSWGQGGNTEAFF
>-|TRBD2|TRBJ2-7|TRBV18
TGTGCCAGCTCCACCAGCGGGGAAGGAGGGTACGAGCAGTACTTC
CASSTSGEGGYEQYF
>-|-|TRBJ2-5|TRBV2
TGTGCCAGCAGACAGGTGATCCAAGAGACCCAGTACTTC
CASRQVIQETQYF
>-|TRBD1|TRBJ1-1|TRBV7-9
TGTGCCAGCAGCGCCGGACAGGGCTCCAACACTGAAGCTTTCTTT
CASSAGQGSNTEAFF
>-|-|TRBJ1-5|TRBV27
TGTGCCAGCAGTCCCCTAACAGGGTCCAATCAGCCCCAGCATTTT
CASSPLTGSNQPQHF
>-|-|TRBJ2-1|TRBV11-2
TGTGCCAGCTGGGATGGGAGCTCCTACAATGAGCAGTTCTTC
CASWDGSSYNEQFF
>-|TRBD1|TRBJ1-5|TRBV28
TGTGCCAGCAGTTTAAGGGGACAGGGGTATAATCAGCCCCAGCATTTT
CASSLRGQGYNQPQHF
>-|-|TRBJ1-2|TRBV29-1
TGCAGCGTGACGGGACCTTATGGCTACACCTTC
CSVTGPYGYTF
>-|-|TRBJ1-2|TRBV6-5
TGTGCCAGCAGTTCACAGGGCGCTTACTATGGCTACACCTTC
CASSSQGAYYGYTF
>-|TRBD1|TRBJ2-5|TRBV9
TGTGCCAGCAGCGGGACAGGTTCACCTACGGAGACCCAGTACTTC
CASSGTGSPTETQYF
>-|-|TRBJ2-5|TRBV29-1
TGCAGCGTTGAATGGGACTTACAAGAGACCCAGTACTTC
CSVEWDLQETQYF